The present TCR beta chain was sequenced within a study of T cell changes during pregnancy in multiple sclerosis. TCRdb's copy holds only in-frame clones and misses some; the assay was immunoSEQ multiplex PCR. The sample gives tens of thousands of clones, 80% to 95% of which show up once; approximately 0.47% is in the top ten. The germline gives CDR1 SNHLY, CDR2 FYNNEI. The V end lost 6 bases, the J end lost 1 base, and 14 bases lay between the germline ends. The CDR3 sequence is 15 residues long. Sequencing was performed on CD4+ T cells from peripheral blood mononuclear cells, taken in the second trimester of pregnancy. The chain joins TRBV2 to TRBJ2-3, with a possible D match to TRBD2 (5 bases). The sequence was obtained from a female donor with multiple sclerosis, enrolled in a pregnancy study. In DNA, the CDR3 is TGTGCCAGCAGCAACGGAGGACTTCGCACAGATACGCAGTATTTT. It encodes CASSNGGLRTDTQYF.